This entry is about one T cell receptor beta chain. Its target is not known. The PCR used 60 Vbeta and 13 Jbeta primers. Clones were sequenced by immunoSEQ multiplex PCR, and TCRdb holds only the in-frame ones, with some missing. The data hold some 210,000 clones, with roughly 76% observed a single time. These data belong to a study of cytomegalovirus exposure and HLA in healthy donors. Study-wide findings and caveats: A later analysis linked a missense DCLRE1C variant to TCR beta V- and J-gene trimming. Researchers had no immune exposure information except CMV serostatus available.

V lost 7 bases and J lost 2, with 12 bases in between. Germline lookup yields CDR1 GTSNPN and CDR2 SVGIG (reference sequence). CDR3 length: 14 amino acids. What was sequenced was PBMCs. This chain connects TRBV30 to TRBJ2-6, with no clear D. The TCR originated in a woman aged 25 to 39 in good health and CMV-seropositive. This chain's CDR3 is CASNDKAGANVLTF. CDR3 nucleotides: TGTGCCTCAAATGACAAAGCTGGGGCCAACGTCCTGACTTTC.